The 17 T cell receptor beta chains below all came from one sample that was sequenced in a study of CD8 T cells in ankylosing spondylitis. MiXCR, applied by TCRdb to the 5' RACE reads, yields one record per CDR3 protein. In the table there are approximately 35,000 distinct CDR3 sequences, 14% of which are singletons. Input material: blood. Every receptor here comes from a male donor with ankylosing spondylitis or in good health (not recorded which).

In its sample, this clonotype was seen a few times. This chain connects TRBV12-3 or TRBV12-4 to TRBJ2-2; D may match TRBD1 or TRBD2 (6 bases each). V was pared by 5 bases and J by 8 bases, with 21 bases between. This CDR3 comprises 16 residues. Here the CDR3 DNA reads TGTGCCAGCAGTCCCGAAGGGGGGACCCGGGGTGGGGAGCTGTTTTTT. As protein: CASSPEGGTRGGELFF.

This clonotype has only a few counts. The chain employs TRBV7-2 and TRBJ2-7; weak D call: TRBD2 (6 bases). CDR3 size: 15 residues. V was cut by 1 base and J by 4 bases, with 14 bases left in between. Per the germline V gene, CDR1 is SGHTA and CDR2 is FQGNSA. CDR3 loop: CASSLVTTRAYEQYF. CDR3 bases: TGTGCCAGCAGCTTAGTCACGACTAGGGCGTACGAGCAGTACTTC.

The chain couples TRBV5-1 to TRBJ2-7, with 8 bases fitting TRBD1. Trimming cost V 1 base and J 2 bases; bases outside gene matches: 2. Germline V lookup: CDR1 SGHRS, CDR2 YFSETQ. This CDR3 region has 14 residues. CDR3 loop: CASSLSGGPYEQYF. The CDR3 bases are TGCGCCAGCAGCTTGTCAGGGGGCCCCTACGAGCAGTACTTC. Full variable domain (rest looked up from reference TRBV5-1 and TRBJ2-7): KAGVTQTPRYLIKTRGQQVTLSCSPISGHRSVSWYQQTPGQGLQFLFEYFSETQRNKGNFPGRFSGRQFSNSRSEMNVSTLELGDSALYLCASSLSGGPYEQYFGPGTRLTVT.

The V gene is TRBV29-1, the J gene TRBJ2-3; 7 bases align to TRBD1. Trimming at V came to 3 bases and at J to 1 base, leaving 4 bases not matched to a gene. CDR3 length equals 14 residues. The germline V gene encodes CDR1 SQVTM and CDR2 ANQGSEA. The CDR3, as DNA: TGCAGCGTTGAGGACAGGCGAGGCACAGATACGCAGTATTTT. Translating it yields CSVEDRRGTDTQYF.

The genes are TRBV6-5 and TRBJ1-1; 10 nucleotides line up with TRBD1. CDR3 length: 15 residues. The V gene's germline CDR1 is MNHEY and CDR2 SVGAGI. J lost 1 base, V lost 6 bases, and 5 bases had no gene match. This CDR3 reads CASSPTGGWNTEAFF. Here the CDR3 DNA reads TGTGCCAGCAGCCCGACAGGGGGCTGGAACACTGAAGCTTTCTTT.

This clonotype was detected a few times. V usage is TRBV5-1 and J usage is TRBJ2-2, with D uncertain. CDR3 length: 14 amino acids. Germline V lookup: CDR1 SGHRS, CDR2 YFSETQ. V was trimmed by 0 bases and J by 6 bases, leaving 9 bases between them. CDR3 sequence reads: CASSLVRSAGELFF. The CDR3 DNA is TGCGCCAGCAGCTTGGTGAGGTCCGCCGGGGAGCTGTTTTTT.

This clonotype occurred a few times. The chain links TRBV5-1 to TRBJ2-7, with TRBD1 matching over 9 bases. CDR3 length: 14 residues. Germline assignment: CDR1 SGHRS and CDR2 YFSETQ. V dropped 0 bases and J dropped 5; count of bases not matched to a gene: 3. The CDR3 DNA reads as TGCGCCAGCAGCTTGGACAGGGGGCACGACGAGCAGTACTTC. Translating it yields CASSLDRGHDEQYF.

The chain recombines TRBV28 with TRBJ2-2, with unresolved D. The CDR3 covers 12 residues. V lost 6 bases, J lost 4 bases, and 6 bases lay in between. CDR1 is MDHEN and CDR2 is SYDVKM in the germline V gene. In DNA form, the CDR3 reads TGTGCCAGCAGGGAGAGCACCGGGGAGCTGTTTTTT. It codes for CASRESTGELFF. Together with reference TRBV28 and TRBJ2-2, the CDR3 gives the full variable domain: DVKVTQSSRYLVKRTGEKVFLECVQDMDHENMFWYRQDPGLGLRLIYFSYDVKMKEKGDIPEGYSVSREKKERFSLILESASTNQTSMYLCASRESTGELFFGEGSRLTVL.

Here the CDR3 reads CASSSPVSANTGELFF. The CDR3 nucleotides read TGTGCCAGCAGCTCCCCGGTTAGCGCGAACACCGGGGAGCTGTTTTTT. This chain connects TRBV11-2 to TRBJ2-2; D may be TRBD2 (5 bases). V lost 4 bases and J 0 bases, leaving 12 bases between the germline ends. The CDR3 sequence is 16 residues long. In germline, CDR1 is SGHAT, CDR2 FQNNGV.

The chain combines TRBV7-8 with TRBJ1-4, with 7 bases fitting TRBD1. Germline CDR1 is SGHVS and CDR2 is FQNEAQ. V was clipped by 5 bases and J by 5 bases; unmatched bases: 8. This CDR3 has 15 residues. The DNA for the CDR3 is TGTGCCAGCAGCCCTCTCCGGGACAGAAATGAAAAACTGTTTTTT. Translation gives CASSPLRDRNEKLFF. Supplemented by reference TRBV7-8 and TRBJ1-4, the full variable domain reads GAGVSQSPRYKVAKRGQDVALRCDPISGHVSLFWYQQALGQGPEFLTYFQNEAQLDKSGLPSDRFFAERPEGSVSTLKIQRTQQEDSAVYLCASSPLRDRNEKLFFGSGTQLSVL.

The chain carries TRBV28 and TRBJ1-1; perhaps TRBD1 as D (5 bases). With 10 bases removed from V and 5 bases from J, the gap between germline ends came to 11 bases. The CDR3 loop spans 11 amino acids. CDR1 and CDR2 from the germline V gene are MDHEN and SYDVKM. Here the CDR3 DNA reads TGTGCCACCCAGGGTGGGACTGAAGCTTTCTTT. As protein: CATQGGTEAFF.

This clonotype has just a few counts. This rearrangement joins TRBV15 to TRBJ2-2, with D perhaps assigned TRBD1 or TRBD2 (6 bases each). This CDR3 spans 17 amino acids. Germline V gene lookup returns CDR1 LNHNV and CDR2 YYDKDF (reference sequence). V was cut by 4 bases and J by 9 bases, with 24 bases left in between. The CDR3 bases are TGTGCCACCAGCACCCAACACCGACAGGCGGGGATTCGGGAGCTGTTTTTT. Translating gives CATSTQHRQAGIRELFF.

The chain joins TRBV27 to TRBJ2-1, with 9 nucleotides matching TRBD2. Germline V CDR1 and CDR2: MNHEY, SMNVEV (reference sequence). Trimming removed 1 base from V and 7 bases from J; junction bases left unmatched: 14. The CDR3 totals 18 residues. The CDR3 DNA reads as TGTGCCAGCAGTTTATTTGGGAACCGGCGACTAGCGGCGAATGAGCAGTTCTTC. Translation gives CASSLFGNRRLAANEQFF.

The table lists this clonotype with a few counts. V is TRBV4-3 and J is TRBJ2-2; D might be TRBD1 (6 bases). The CDR3 spans 17 residues. Germline V CDR1 and CDR2: LGHNA, YSLEER. Trimming took 0 bases from V and 0 from J, leaving 11 bases between them. In DNA, the CDR3 is TGCGCCAGCAGCCAAGATTTAGCAGGGGCGAACACCGGGGAGCTGTTTTTT. It yields the protein CASSQDLAGANTGELFF.

The sample holds many counts of this clonotype. This chain uses TRBV27 with TRBJ2-7, with TRBD2 matching 8 bases. The CDR3 has 14 residues. J lost 0 bases, V lost 10 bases, and 8 bases had no gene match. The germline CDR1 and CDR2 sequences are MNHEY and SMNVEV (reference sequence). The CDR3 loop reads CATREGHGSYEQYF. CDR3 nucleotides: TGTGCCACCCGGGAGGGCCACGGCTCCTACGAGCAGTACTTC.

CDR3 region: CASSRGTSVRETQYF. The CDR3 DNA reads TGCGCCAGCAGCCGCGGGACTAGCGTCAGAGAGACCCAGTACTTC. The chain joins TRBV4-3 to TRBJ2-5, with 10 bases fitting TRBD2. This CDR3 has 15 residues. J lost 4 bases, V lost 4 bases, and 6 bases had no gene match. Germline V gene lookup returns CDR1 LGHNA and CDR2 YSLEER.

This chain connects TRBV12-3 or TRBV12-4 to TRBJ2-7; possibly TRBD1 for D (6 bases). The V and J ends lost 2 bases and 5 bases respectively, with 10 bases between them. The CDR3 extends over 13 amino acids. The CDR3 loop is CASSLTGNHEQYF. Written as DNA, the CDR3 is TGTGCCAGCAGTTTAACAGGGAATCACGAGCAGTACTTC.